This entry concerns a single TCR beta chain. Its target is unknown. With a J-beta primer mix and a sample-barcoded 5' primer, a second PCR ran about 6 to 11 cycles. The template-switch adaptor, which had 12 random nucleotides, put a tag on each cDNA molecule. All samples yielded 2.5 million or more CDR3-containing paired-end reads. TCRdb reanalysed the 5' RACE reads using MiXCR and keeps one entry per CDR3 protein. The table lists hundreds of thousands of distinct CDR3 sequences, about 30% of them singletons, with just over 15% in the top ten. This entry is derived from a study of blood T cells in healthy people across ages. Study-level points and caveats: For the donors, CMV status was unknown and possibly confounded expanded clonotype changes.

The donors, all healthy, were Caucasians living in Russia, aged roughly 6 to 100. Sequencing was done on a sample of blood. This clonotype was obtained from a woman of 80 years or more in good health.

The CDR3 is CASSSLSGRGHGYEQFF. The CDR3 DNA follows: TGTGCCAGCAGCTCCCTAAGCGGCAGGGGGCATGGCTATGAGCAGTTCTTC. The chain couples TRBV14 to TRBJ2-1; 8 nucleotides agree with TRBD1. The V segment lost 5 bases and the J segment 8 bases; nucleotides outside the gene matches: 17. Germline-derived CDR1 and CDR2 are SGHDN and FVKESK. This CDR3 is 17 amino acids long.